This T cell receptor beta chain was identified during a study of cytomegalovirus exposure and HLA in healthy donors. The primer mix had 60 Vbeta and 13 Jbeta primers. Assay: immunoSEQ multiplex PCR; the TCRdb copy retains only in-frame clones and omits some. Here the sample spans some 220,000 clones, about 85% being singletons. Study-wide results and caveats: Another analysis was done later, and it associated approximately 18,000 TCR beta sequences with HLA alleles at 0.05 false discovery rate.

This clone has a single count. Its antigen is not known. From germline, CDR1 is SGHNT and CDR2 YYREEE (reference sequence). The CDR3 runs to 14 residues. V was cut by 2 bases and J by 3 bases, with 11 bases left in between. Sequencing input: PBMCs. This chain joins TRBV5-4 and TRBJ1-1, with TRBD1 as a possible D gene (5 bases). The sequence was collected from a girl aged 2 to 10 in good health and CMV-seronegative. In nucleotides, the CDR3 is TGTGCCAGCAGCTTAAGGGGAACGTACACTGAAGCTTTCTTT. The encoded protein is CASSLRGTYTEAFF.